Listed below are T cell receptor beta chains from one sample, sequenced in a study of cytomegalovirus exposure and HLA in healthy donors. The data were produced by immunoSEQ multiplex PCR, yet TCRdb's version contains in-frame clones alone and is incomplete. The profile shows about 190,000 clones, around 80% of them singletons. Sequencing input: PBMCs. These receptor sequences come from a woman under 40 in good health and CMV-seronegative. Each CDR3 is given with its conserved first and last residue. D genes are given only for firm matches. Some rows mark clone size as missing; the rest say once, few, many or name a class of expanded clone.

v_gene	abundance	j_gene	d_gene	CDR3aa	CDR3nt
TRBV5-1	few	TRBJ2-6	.	CASSLVAGRVSGANGLTF	TGCGCCAGCAGCTTGGTAGCAGGGCGTGTGTCTGGGGCCAACGGCCTGACTTTC
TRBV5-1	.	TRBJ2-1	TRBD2	CASSPTAGVSYNEQFF	TGCGCCAGCAGCCCGACCGCGGGAGTATCCTACAATGAGCAGTTCTTC
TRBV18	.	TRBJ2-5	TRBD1	CASSSRLQGEETQYF	TGTGCCAGCTCAAGCCGACTACAGGGGGAAGAGACCCAGTACTTC
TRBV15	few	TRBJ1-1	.	CATSSRLMNTEAFF	TGTGCCACCAGCAGCAGATTGATGAACACTGAAGCTTTCTTT
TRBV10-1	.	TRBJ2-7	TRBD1	CASSGTGIEQYF	TGCGCCAGCAGTGGGACAGGCATCGAGCAGTACTTC
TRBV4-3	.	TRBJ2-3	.	CASTETAGVTDTQYF	TGCGCCAGCACCGAAACGGCAGGGGTCACAGATACGCAGTATTTT
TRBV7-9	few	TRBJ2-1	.	CASSSVDSTVTPYNEQFF	TGTGCCAGCAGCTCTGTCGACTCAACCGTAACCCCCTACAATGAGCAGTTCTTC
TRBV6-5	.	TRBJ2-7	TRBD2	CASSLTSGGYEQYF	TGTGCCAGCAGCCTCACTAGCGGGGGCTACGAGCAGTACTTC
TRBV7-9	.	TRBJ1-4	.	CASSLVAYSTNEKLFF	TGTGCCAGCAGCTTAGTAGCATACTCAACTAATGAAAAACTGTTTTTT
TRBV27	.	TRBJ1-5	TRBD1	CASSFLGGQGRQPQHF	TGTGCCAGCAGTTTTCTCGGGGGACAGGGTCGTCAGCCCCAGCATTTT
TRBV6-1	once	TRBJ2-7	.	CASRESVSSYEQYF	TGTGCCAGCAGGGAGTCGGTGAGCTCCTACGAGCAGTACTTC
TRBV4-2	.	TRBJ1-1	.	CASSHPQGTEAFF	TGTGCCAGCAGCCACCCTCAGGGAACTGAAGCTTTCTTT
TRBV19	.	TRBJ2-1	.	CASSFAISSYNEQFF	TGTGCCAGTAGTTTTGCTATAAGCTCCTACAATGAGCAGTTCTTC
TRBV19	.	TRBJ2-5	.	CASSIAGIGETQYF	TGTGCCAGTAGTATTGCAGGCATCGGAGAGACCCAGTACTTC
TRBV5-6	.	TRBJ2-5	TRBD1	CASSLGQGAKETQYF	TGTGCCAGCAGCTTGGGACAGGGGGCAAAAGAGACCCAGTACTTC
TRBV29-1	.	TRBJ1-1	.	CSVFGRGVTNTEAFF	TGCAGCGTTTTCGGGAGGGGGGTAACGAACACTGAAGCTTTCTTT
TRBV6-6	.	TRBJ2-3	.	CASSRGSQASTDTQYF	TGTGCCAGCAGCCGGGGGTCCCAGGCGAGCACAGATACGCAGTATTTT
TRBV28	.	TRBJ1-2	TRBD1	CASSQGEWGYTF	TGTGCCAGCAGTCAGGGGGAATGGGGCTACACCTTC
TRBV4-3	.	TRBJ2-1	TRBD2	CASSQGGGGGIGEQFF	TGCGCCAGCAGCCAAGGGGGCGGGGGGGGCATCGGTGAGCAGTTCTTC
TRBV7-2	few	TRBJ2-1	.	CASSLSLGSEQFF	TGTGCCAGCAGTCTTAGTCTGGGGAGTGAGCAGTTCTTC
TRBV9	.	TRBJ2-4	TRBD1	CASSGQTGGGSQYF	TGTGCCAGCAGCGGACAAACAGGGGGCGGCAGTCAGTACTTC
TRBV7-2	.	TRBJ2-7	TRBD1	CASSVRQGYEQYF	TGTGCCAGCAGCGTCAGACAGGGGTACGAGCAGTACTTC
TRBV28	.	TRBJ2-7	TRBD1	CASSPGQGPYEQYF	TGTGCCAGCAGTCCCGGACAGGGCCCATACGAGCAGTACTTC
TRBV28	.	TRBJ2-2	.	CASSLGGGELFF	TGTGCCAGCAGTTTGGGGGGAGGGGAGCTGTTTTTT
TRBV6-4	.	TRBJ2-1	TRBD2	CASSELAGGGNEQFF	TGTGCCAGCAGTGAACTAGCGGGAGGTGGCAATGAGCAGTTCTTC
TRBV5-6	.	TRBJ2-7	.	CASSYGGALFEQYF	TGTGCCAGCAGCTACGGAGGGGCCTTGTTCGAGCAGTACTTC
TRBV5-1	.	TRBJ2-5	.	CASSLDVGQGGETQYF	TGCGCCAGCAGCCTAGACGTAGGACAGGGAGGGGAGACCCAGTACTTC
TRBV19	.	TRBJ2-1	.	CASIYYNEQFF	TGTGCCAGTATCTACTACAATGAGCAGTTCTTC
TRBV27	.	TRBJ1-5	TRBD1	CASRRQGAENQPQHF	TGTGCCAGCCGCCGACAGGGGGCCGAGAATCAGCCCCAGCATTTT
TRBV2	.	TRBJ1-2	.	CASSTGIYGYTF	TGTGCCAGCAGCACAGGAATCTATGGCTACACCTTC
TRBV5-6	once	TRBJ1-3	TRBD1	CASSWRTGWSGNTIYF	TGTGCCAGCAGCTGGCGGACAGGGTGGTCTGGAAACACCATATATTTT
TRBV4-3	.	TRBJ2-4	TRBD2	CASSQGFAGVVKNIQYF	TGCGCCAGCAGCCAAGGTTTTGCGGGAGTCGTCAAAAACATTCAGTACTTC
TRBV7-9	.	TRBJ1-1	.	CASRLQGGGGEAFF	TGTGCCAGCAGATTACAGGGAGGCGGGGGTGAAGCTTTCTTT
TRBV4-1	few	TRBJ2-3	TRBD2	CASSQTGLASTDTQYF	TGCGCCAGCAGCCAGACGGGACTAGCGAGCACAGATACGCAGTATTTT
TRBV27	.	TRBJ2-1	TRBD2	CASTRAPGLADNEQFF	TGTGCCAGCACACGCGCACCGGGACTAGCGGACAATGAGCAGTTCTTC
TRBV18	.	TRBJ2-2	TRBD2	CASSQKWEGLTGELFF	TGTGCCAGCTCACAGAAGTGGGAGGGCCTCACCGGGGAGCTGTTTTTT
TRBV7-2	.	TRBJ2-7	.	CASRKGREYEQYF	TGTGCCAGCAGAAAAGGAAGGGAGTACGAGCAGTACTTC
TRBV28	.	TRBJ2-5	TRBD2	CASSHWTSGGARGTQYF	TGTGCCAGCAGTCACTGGACTAGCGGGGGGGCTCGGGGGACCCAGTACTTC